This T cell receptor beta chain is drawn from a study of T cell clonality in common variable immunodeficiency. This clone was counted only a few times. Its cognate antigen is unknown. The CDR3 end lies 3 residues beyond the end of the read and is filled in from the germline J gene. Study outcomes and limitations: Reportedly, TCR beta sequences from common variable immunodeficiency showed fewer deletions and N-nucleotide insertions.

CDR3 length: 13 residues. Per the germline V gene, CDR1 is GTSNPN and CDR2 is SVGIG (reference sequence). The V segment lost 5 bases and the J segment 5 bases; nucleotides outside the gene matches: 6. Sequencing was performed with immunoSEQ multiplex PCR; in TCRdb, only in-frame clones are kept and a portion is missing. This repertoire holds 10,000 to 13,000 clones, and none appear only once. The chain combines TRBV30 with TRBJ2-7; 10 bases are shared with TRBD2. The sample comprised peripheral blood mononuclear cells. The TCR originated in a human donor with common variable immunodeficiency. The CDR3 sequence: CAWEREGHNEQYF. The DNA read from the CDR3 is TGTGCCTGGGAGCGGGAGGGCCACAACGAG.